These T cell receptor beta chains were read from a single sample in a study of cytomegalovirus exposure and HLA in healthy donors. Sequencing used immunoSEQ multiplex PCR; TCRdb keeps in-frame clones, though not all of them. The sample gives some 150,000 clones, 82% of which show up once; 8.1% is in the top ten. The sample taken for sequencing was PBMCs. Source of these receptors: a woman aged 50 to 60 in good health and CMV-seropositive. CDR3s include the opening cysteine and the closing phenylalanine or tryptophan. Each record gives: CDR3 DNA, CDR3 protein, J gene, V gene, D gene, clone size, CDR3 length. A D gene is named only where the DNA matches it firmly. For some rows the clone size is stated as once, few or many, or as a class when expanded; others skip it.

DNA: TGCGCCAGCAGTGAGTCTACAGGGAACACTGAAGCTTTCTTT
CDR3: CASSESTGNTEAFF
J: TRBJ1-1
V: TRBV10-1
D: .
size: .
length: 14

DNA: TGCGCCAGCAGCCGCCTACTTAGCGGGGGGCAGGCAGATACGCAGTATTTT
CDR3: CASSRLLSGGQADTQYF
J: TRBJ2-3
V: TRBV4-3
D: TRBD2
size: .
length: 17

DNA: TGTGCCAGCAGTTTATGGGACAGTAGGCACCAGCCCCAGCATTTT
CDR3: CASSLWDSRHQPQHF
J: TRBJ1-5
V: TRBV28
D: .
size: .
length: 15

DNA: TGTGCCAGCAGTGATGAGGCCTCTGGGGCCAACGTCCTGACTTTC
CDR3: CASSDEASGANVLTF
J: TRBJ2-6
V: TRBV6-4
D: .
size: .
length: 15

DNA: TGTGCCAGCAGTGTAGGGGCAGGCTCGGGCACTGAAGCTTTCTTT
CDR3: CASSVGAGSGTEAFF
J: TRBJ1-1
V: TRBV6-4
D: .
size: .
length: 15

DNA: TGTGCCAGCAGCTTAGGGGCTACGCAGTATTTT
CDR3: CASSLGATQYF
J: TRBJ2-3
V: TRBV11-2
D: .
size: .
length: 11

DNA: TGCGCCAGCAGCTTGGAGGCAGGGCGTAATTCACCCCTCCACTTT
CDR3: CASSLEAGRNSPLHF
J: TRBJ1-6
V: TRBV5-1
D: .
size: .
length: 15

DNA: TGTGCCAGCAGCGTCTCACTAGCCCACGAGCAGTACTTC
CDR3: CASSVSLAHEQYF
J: TRBJ2-7
V: TRBV9
D: .
size: .
length: 13

DNA: TGTGCCATCAGTGAGTCCGGGGGAAACTATGGTTACACCTTC
CDR3: CAISESGGNYGYTF
J: TRBJ1-2
V: TRBV10-3
D: .
size: .
length: 14

DNA: TGTGCCAGCAGGGACAGGGTCTCTGGAAACACCATATATTTT
CDR3: CASRDRVSGNTIYF
J: TRBJ1-3
V: TRBV7-2
D: TRBD1
size: .
length: 14

DNA: TGTGCCAGCAGCCGCTACGGTAGCGGGAGTGGCAAAAACATTCAGTACTTC
CDR3: CASSRYGSGSGKNIQYF
J: TRBJ2-4
V: TRBV11-2
D: TRBD2
size: .
length: 17

DNA: TGTGCCAGCAGCTTATTAGGGGATGCCTCTGGAAACACCATATATTTT
CDR3: CASSLLGDASGNTIYF
J: TRBJ1-3
V: TRBV11-2
D: .
size: .
length: 16

DNA: TGTGCCAGCAAAGAGGCAGCCAAAAACATTCAGTACTTC
CDR3: CASKEAAKNIQYF
J: TRBJ2-4
V: TRBV2
D: .
size: few
length: 13

DNA: TGTGCCAGCAGCTCTGGGAGGTACAATGAGCAGTTCTTC
CDR3: CASSSGRYNEQFF
J: TRBJ2-1
V: TRBV28
D: .
size: .
length: 13

DNA: TGTGCCAGCAGTTCTATTGGACAGGGCGACACTGAAGCTTTCTTT
CDR3: CASSSIGQGDTEAFF
J: TRBJ1-1
V: TRBV6-6
D: TRBD1
size: .
length: 15

DNA: TGCGCCAGCAGCTGGGGACAGGGGGGCGCTGAGCAGTTCTTC
CDR3: CASSWGQGGAEQFF
J: TRBJ2-1
V: TRBV5-1
D: TRBD1
size: .
length: 14

DNA: TGTGCCAGCAGACAGAGCTCTGGAAACACCATATATTTT
CDR3: CASRQSSGNTIYF
J: TRBJ1-3
V: TRBV2
D: .
size: .
length: 13

DNA: TGTGCCATCACTGATATAGAGGACAATCAGCCCCAGCATTTC
CDR3: CAITDIEDNQPQHF
J: TRBJ1-5
V: TRBV10-3
D: .
size: few
length: 14

DNA: TGCGCCAGCAGCTTTTATACTAGCGGGGGAAATGAGCAGTTCTTC
CDR3: CASSFYTSGGNEQFF
J: TRBJ2-1
V: TRBV5-1
D: TRBD2
size: .
length: 15

DNA: TGCGCCAGCAGTGAGGACAGATGGACTGAAGCTTTCTTT
CDR3: CASSEDRWTEAFF
J: TRBJ1-1
V: TRBV10-2
D: .
size: .
length: 13

DNA: TGTGCCAGCAGTGCCCTACCGGGACAGTCATCGAGATACAATGAGCAGTTCTTC
CDR3: CASSALPGQSSRYNEQFF
J: TRBJ2-1
V: TRBV6-1
D: TRBD1
size: .
length: 18

DNA: TGTGCCAGCAGTCCCCGCCCTCTACGTACTAGCACAGATACGCAGTATTTT
CDR3: CASSPRPLRTSTDTQYF
J: TRBJ2-3
V: TRBV27
D: .
size: .
length: 17

DNA: TGTGCCAGCAGAAAGGGGGGGCAGGGCGTCACAGATACGCAGTATTTT
CDR3: CASRKGGQGVTDTQYF
J: TRBJ2-3
V: TRBV28
D: .
size: .
length: 16

DNA: TGCGCCAGCAGCACCCGCGCCCGGACAGGGGGTAAAAAGAATCAGCCCCAGCATTTT
CDR3: CASSTRARTGGKKNQPQHF
J: TRBJ1-5
V: TRBV5-1
D: TRBD1
size: .
length: 19

DNA: TGTGCCAGCAGCAACCGGGACAGAGGCGAGCAGTACTTC
CDR3: CASSNRDRGEQYF
J: TRBJ2-7
V: TRBV7-8
D: TRBD1
size: .
length: 13

DNA: TGTGCCAGCAGTTTTACACTAGCGGGAGGTAGTGAGCAGTACTTC
CDR3: CASSFTLAGGSEQYF
J: TRBJ2-7
V: TRBV28
D: TRBD2
size: .
length: 15

DNA: TGTGCCAGCAGCCTCGCGCTCCGCCAGCCCCAGCATTTT
CDR3: CASSLALRQPQHF
J: TRBJ1-5
V: TRBV27
D: .
size: .
length: 13

DNA: TGTGCCAGCAGACTCCTTAAAGGGGGAAATCAGCCCCAGCATTTT
CDR3: CASRLLKGGNQPQHF
J: TRBJ1-5
V: TRBV6-1
D: .
size: .
length: 15

DNA: TGTGCCAGCATTCGACTAGCGGGAGGGTGGAATGAGCAGTTCTTC
CDR3: CASIRLAGGWNEQFF
J: TRBJ2-1
V: TRBV28
D: TRBD2
size: .
length: 15

DNA: TGTGCCAGCAGTGCTCGGAACACCGGGGAGCTGTTTTTT
CDR3: CASSARNTGELFF
J: TRBJ2-2
V: TRBV2
D: .
size: .
length: 13

DNA: TGCGCCAGCAGCCAAGAAGTGCCGCGGAACACTGAAGCTTTCTTT
CDR3: CASSQEVPRNTEAFF
J: TRBJ1-1
V: TRBV4-1
D: .
size: once
length: 15

DNA: TGTGCCAGCAGCCGGGACAGGGGTGAAAAACTGTTTTTT
CDR3: CASSRDRGEKLFF
J: TRBJ1-4
V: TRBV6-4
D: TRBD1
size: .
length: 13

DNA: TGTGCCAGCAGCTTAAGCGGGATTAGCTCCTACGAGCAGTACTTC
CDR3: CASSLSGISSYEQYF
J: TRBJ2-7
V: TRBV7-3
D: .
size: .
length: 15